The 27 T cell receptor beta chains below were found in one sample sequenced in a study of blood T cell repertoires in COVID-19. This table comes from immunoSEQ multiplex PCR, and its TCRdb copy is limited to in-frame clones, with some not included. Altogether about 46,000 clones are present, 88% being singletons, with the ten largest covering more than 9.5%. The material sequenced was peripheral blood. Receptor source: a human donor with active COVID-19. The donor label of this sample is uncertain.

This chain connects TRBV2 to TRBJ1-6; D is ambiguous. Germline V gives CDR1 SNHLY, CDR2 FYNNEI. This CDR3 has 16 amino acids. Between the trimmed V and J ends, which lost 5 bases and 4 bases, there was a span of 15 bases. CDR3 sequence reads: CASSKPLTGYNSPLHF. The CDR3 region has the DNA TGTGCCAGCAGTAAACCCTTGACGGGTTATAATTCACCCCTCCACTTT.

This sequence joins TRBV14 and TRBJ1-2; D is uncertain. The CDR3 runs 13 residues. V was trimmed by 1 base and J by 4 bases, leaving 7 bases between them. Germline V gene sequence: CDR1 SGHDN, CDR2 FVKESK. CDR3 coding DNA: TGTGCCAGCAGCCAAGGGGCGAGCTATGGCTACACCTTC. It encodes CASSQGASYGYTF.

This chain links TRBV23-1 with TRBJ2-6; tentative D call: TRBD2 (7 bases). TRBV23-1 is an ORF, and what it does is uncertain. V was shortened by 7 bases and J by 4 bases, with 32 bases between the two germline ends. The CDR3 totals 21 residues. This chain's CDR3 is CASKGGRHLKLCTQGANVLTF. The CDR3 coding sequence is TGCGCCAGCAAGGGGGGGAGACACCTAAAACTCTGTACTCAAGGGGCCAACGTCCTGACTTTC.

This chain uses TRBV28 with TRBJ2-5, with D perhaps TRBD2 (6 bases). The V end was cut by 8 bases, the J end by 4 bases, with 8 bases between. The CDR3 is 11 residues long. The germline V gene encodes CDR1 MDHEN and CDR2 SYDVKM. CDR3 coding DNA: TGTGCCAGCGGCGGGATAGAGACCCAGTACTTC. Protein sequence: CASGGIETQYF.

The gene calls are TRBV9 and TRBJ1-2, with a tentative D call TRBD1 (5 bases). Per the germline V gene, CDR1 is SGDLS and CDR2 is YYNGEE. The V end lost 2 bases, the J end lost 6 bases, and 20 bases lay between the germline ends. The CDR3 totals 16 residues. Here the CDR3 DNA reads TGTGCCAGCAGCGTCCCGCTGTCGGGGGGGGTACATGGCTACACCTTC. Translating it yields CASSVPLSGGVHGYTF.

The CDR3 DNA is TGTGCCAGCAGTTTAAGACAGGGGGCGGTCTATGAGCAGTACTTC. This translates into CASSLRQGAVYEQYF. This chain joins TRBV28 and TRBJ2-7, with 10 bases that match TRBD1. Germline CDR1 reads MDHEN; CDR2 reads SYDVKM. J was trimmed by 7 bases and V by 2 bases; bases with no gene match: 8. This CDR3 has 15 residues.

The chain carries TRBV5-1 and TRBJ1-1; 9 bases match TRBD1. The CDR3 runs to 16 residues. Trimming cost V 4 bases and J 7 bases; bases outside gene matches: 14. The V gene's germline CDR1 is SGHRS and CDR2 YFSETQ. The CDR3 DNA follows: TGCGCCAGCAGCCCTGGGACAGGGTCCGCTAAAGGTGAAGCTTTCTTT. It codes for CASSPGTGSAKGEAFF.

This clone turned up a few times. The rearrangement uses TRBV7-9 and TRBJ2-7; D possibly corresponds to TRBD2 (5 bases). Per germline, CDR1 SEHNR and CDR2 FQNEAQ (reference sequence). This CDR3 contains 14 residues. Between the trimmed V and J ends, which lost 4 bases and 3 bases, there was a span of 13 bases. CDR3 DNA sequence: TGTGCCAGCAGCTCGACGCGGGTAGTCTACGAGCAGTACTTC. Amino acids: CASSSTRVVYEQYF.

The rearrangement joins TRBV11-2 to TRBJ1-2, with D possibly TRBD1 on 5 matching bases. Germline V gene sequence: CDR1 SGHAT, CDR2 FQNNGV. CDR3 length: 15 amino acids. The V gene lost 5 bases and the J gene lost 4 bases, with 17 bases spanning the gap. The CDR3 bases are TGTGCCAGCAGCAGACCGGGACTGAGTTTCTATGGCTACACCTTC. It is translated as CASSRPGLSFYGYTF.

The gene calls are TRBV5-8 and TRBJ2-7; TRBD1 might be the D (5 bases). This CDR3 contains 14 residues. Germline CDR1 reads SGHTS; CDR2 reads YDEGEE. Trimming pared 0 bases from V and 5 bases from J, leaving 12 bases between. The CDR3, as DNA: TGTGCCAGCAGCTTGGGGGTGTGGGGCGACGAGCAGTACTTC. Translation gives CASSLGVWGDEQYF. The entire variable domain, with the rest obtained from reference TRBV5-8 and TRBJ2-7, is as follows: EAGVTQSPTHLIKTRGQQATLRCSPISGHTSVYWYQQALGLGLQFLLWYDEGEERNRGNFPPRFSGRQFPNYSSELNVNALELEDSALYLCASSLGVWGDEQYFGPGTRLTVT.

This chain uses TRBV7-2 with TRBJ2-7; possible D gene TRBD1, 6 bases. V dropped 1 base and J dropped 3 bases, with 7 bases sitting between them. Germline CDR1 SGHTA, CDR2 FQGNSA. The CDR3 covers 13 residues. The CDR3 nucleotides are TGTGCCAGCAGCTTAGTAGGGGGCTACGAGCAGTACTTC. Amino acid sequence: CASSLVGGYEQYF.

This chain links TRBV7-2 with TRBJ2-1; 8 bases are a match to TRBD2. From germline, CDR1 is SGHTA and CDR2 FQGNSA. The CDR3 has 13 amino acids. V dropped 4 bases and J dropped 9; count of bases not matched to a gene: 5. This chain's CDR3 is CASSYRLASEQFF. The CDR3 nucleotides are TGTGCCAGCAGCTACCGACTAGCGTCTGAGCAGTTCTTC.

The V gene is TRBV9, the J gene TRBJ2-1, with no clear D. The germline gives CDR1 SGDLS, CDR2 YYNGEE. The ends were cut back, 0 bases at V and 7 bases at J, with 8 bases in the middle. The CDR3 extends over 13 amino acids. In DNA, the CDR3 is TGTGCCAGCAGCGTAGCTAACGTGAATGAGCAGTTCTTC. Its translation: CASSVANVNEQFF.

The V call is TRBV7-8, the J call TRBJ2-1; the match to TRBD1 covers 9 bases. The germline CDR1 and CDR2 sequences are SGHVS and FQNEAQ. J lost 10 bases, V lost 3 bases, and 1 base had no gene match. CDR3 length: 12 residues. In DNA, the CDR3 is TGTGCCAGCAGCTTTGACAGGGGGGAGCAGTTCTTC. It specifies CASSFDRGEQFF.

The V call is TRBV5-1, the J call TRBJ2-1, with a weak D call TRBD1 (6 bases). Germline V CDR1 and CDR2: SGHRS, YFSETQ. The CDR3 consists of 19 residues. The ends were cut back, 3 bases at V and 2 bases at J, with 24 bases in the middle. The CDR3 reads CASSSRPLPGEHAYNEQFF. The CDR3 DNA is TGCGCCAGCAGCTCCCGGCCCCTTCCAGGGGAGCATGCCTACAATGAGCAGTTCTTC.

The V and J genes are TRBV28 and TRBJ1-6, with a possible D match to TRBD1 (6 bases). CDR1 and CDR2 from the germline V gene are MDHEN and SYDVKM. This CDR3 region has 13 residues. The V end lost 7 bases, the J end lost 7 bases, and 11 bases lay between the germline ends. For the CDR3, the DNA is TGTGCCAGCAAAGACAGGCAAAATTCACCCCTCCACTTT. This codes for CASKDRQNSPLHF.

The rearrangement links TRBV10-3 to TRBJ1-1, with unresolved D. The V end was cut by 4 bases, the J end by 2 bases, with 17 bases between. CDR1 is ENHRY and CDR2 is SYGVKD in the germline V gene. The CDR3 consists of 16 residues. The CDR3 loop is CAISVFRRPRNTEAFF. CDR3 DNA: TGTGCCATCAGTGTATTTAGGAGGCCCCGTAACACTGAAGCTTTCTTT.

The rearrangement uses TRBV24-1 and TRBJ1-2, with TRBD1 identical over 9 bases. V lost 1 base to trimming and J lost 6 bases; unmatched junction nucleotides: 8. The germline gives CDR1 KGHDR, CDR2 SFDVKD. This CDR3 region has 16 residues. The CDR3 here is CATSDFDTGGGHGYTF. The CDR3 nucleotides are TGTGCCACCAGTGATTTCGACACAGGGGGCGGACATGGCTACACCTTC.

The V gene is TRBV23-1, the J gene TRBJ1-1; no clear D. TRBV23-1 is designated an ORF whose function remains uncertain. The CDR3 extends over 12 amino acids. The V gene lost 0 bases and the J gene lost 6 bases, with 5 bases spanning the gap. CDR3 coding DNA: TGCGCCAGCAGTCAATCCCCATCTGAAGCTTTCTTT. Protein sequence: CASSQSPSEAFF.

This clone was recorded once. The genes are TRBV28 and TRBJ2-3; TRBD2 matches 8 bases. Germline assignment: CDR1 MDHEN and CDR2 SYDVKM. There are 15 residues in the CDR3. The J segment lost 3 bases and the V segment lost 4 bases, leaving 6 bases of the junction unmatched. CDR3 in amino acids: CASSSFLAGTDTQYF. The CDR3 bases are TGTGCCAGCAGTTCCTTTTTAGCGGGAACAGATACGCAGTATTTT.

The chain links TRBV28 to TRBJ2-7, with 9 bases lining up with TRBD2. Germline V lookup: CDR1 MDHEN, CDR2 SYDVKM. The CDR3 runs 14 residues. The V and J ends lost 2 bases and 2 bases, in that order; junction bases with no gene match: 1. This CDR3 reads CASSLPSGTYEQYF. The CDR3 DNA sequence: TGTGCCAGCAGTTTACCTAGCGGGACCTACGAGCAGTACTTC.

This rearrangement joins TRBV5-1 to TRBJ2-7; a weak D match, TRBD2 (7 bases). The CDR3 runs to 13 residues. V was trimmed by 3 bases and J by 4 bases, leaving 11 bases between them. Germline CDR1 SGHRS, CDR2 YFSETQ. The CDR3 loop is CASSSGGQYEQYF. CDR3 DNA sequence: TGCGCCAGCAGCTCGGGGGGCCAATACGAGCAGTACTTC.

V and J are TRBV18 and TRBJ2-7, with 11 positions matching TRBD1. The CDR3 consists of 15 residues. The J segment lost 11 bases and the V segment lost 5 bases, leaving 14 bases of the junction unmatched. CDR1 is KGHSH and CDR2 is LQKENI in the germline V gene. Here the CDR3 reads CASSRGPGQGELEYF. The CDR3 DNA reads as TGTGCCAGCTCAAGGGGACCGGGACAGGGGGAATTGGAGTACTTC.

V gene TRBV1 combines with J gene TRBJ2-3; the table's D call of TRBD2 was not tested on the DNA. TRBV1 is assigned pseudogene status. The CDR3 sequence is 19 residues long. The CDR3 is CTSSQDLLGRRGGFDTQYF. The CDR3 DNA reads TGCACCAGCAGCCAAGATTTGTTGGGTCGGCGGGGGGGCTTCGATACGCAGTATTTT.

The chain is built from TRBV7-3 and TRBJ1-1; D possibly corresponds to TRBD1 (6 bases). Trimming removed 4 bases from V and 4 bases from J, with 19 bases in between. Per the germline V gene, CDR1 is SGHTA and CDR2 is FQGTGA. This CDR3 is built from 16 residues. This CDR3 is CASSSPGGGAGTEAFF. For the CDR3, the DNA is TGTGCCAGCAGCTCCCCGGGGGGGGGCGCGGGCACTGAAGCTTTCTTT.

DNA for the CDR3: TGTGCCAGCAGCTTAGCAGGGGTCGGTAATTCACCCCTCCACTTT. This gives the protein CASSLAGVGNSPLHF. The chain carries TRBV11-2 and TRBJ1-6; perhaps TRBD1 as D (6 bases). The germline CDR1 and CDR2 sequences are SGHAT and FQNNGV. Between the trimmed V and J ends, which lost 1 base and 6 bases, there was a span of 10 bases. This CDR3 contains 15 residues.

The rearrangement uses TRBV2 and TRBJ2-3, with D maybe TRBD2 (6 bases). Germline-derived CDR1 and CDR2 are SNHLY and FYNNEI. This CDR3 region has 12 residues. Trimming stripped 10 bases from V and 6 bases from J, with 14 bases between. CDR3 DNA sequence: TGTGCCACCTCGGGGGTAGGCGATACGCAGTATTTT. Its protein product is CATSGVGDTQYF.